This T cell receptor (beta chain) came from a study of T cell responses to AZD1222 COVID-19 vaccine. The method was immunoSEQ multiplex PCR; TCRdb's version includes in-frame clones alone and lacks a portion of them. The data hold roughly 120,000 clones, with around 94% observed a single time. The study, taken as a whole, reports: Baseline seropositivity characterized only 5 or 6 AZD1222 recipients. Unmutated variant regions are reportedly the target of nearly half of TCRs that are spike-specific. Repertoire sampling occurred only after the peak T cell response. There were mostly white British donors and more females than males, and clonal diversity was possibly underestimated.

As to this clone: Its antigen is unknown.

Germline V gene lookup returns CDR1 MGHRA and CDR2 YSYEKL. The CDR3 spans 15 residues. V gave up 4 bases and J gave up 0 bases, with 10 bases separating them. The origin of this receptor is an adult in good health. The chain links TRBV4-1 to TRBJ2-4; D is unresolved. Source: peripheral blood, taken on day 0 of AZD1222 vaccination. The CDR3 DNA is TGCGCCAGCAGCCGTCTAGAGTTAGCCAAAAACATTCAGTACTTC. The encoded protein is CASSRLELAKNIQYF.